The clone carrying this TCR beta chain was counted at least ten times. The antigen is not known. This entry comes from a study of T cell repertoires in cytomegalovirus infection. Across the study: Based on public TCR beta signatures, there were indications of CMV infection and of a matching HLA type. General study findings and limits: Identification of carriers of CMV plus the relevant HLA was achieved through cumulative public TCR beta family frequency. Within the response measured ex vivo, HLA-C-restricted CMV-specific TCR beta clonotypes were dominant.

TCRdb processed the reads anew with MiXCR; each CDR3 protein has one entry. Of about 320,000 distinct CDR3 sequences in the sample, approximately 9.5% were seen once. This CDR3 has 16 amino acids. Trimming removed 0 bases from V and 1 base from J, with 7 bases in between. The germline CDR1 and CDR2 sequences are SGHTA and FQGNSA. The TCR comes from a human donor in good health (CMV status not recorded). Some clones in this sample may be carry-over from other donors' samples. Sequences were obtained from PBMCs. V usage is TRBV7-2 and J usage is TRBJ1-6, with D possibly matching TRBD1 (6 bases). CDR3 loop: CASSLAQGSYNSPLHF. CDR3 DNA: TGTGCCAGCAGCTTAGCCCAGGGGTCCTATAATTCACCCCTCCACTTT. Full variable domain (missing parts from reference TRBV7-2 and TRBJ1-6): GAGVSQSPSNKVTEKGKDVELRCDPISGHTALYWYRQSLGQGLEFLIYFQGNSAPDKSGLPSDRFSAERTGGSVSTLTIQRTQQEDSAVYLCASSLAQGSYNSPLHFGNGTRLTVT.